This TCR beta chain was captured by sequencing in a study of CD8+ T cells in alopecia areata. Points from the study as a whole: Alphabeta T cells residing in normal skin are also sequenced in scalp samples.

Isolated RNA was reverse transcribed into cDNA used as the sequencing template. Measured with immunoSEQ multiplex PCR; TCRdb has only the in-frame clones, and not every one. The table has over 150,000 clones, 60% seen once. As for this clone: Its antigen remains unidentified.

The V end was cut by 11 bases, the J end by 1 base, with 17 bases between. CDR3 size: 14 residues. Germline-derived CDR1 and CDR2 are SEHNR and FQNEAQ (reference sequence). Treatment: oral pan-JAK inhibitor, 5-10 mg twice daily. This specimen was CD4+ T cells sorted from blood, taken at week 4, from a patient treated with tofacitinib. The receptor was derived from a human donor with alopecia areata. The genes are TRBV7-9 and TRBJ1-1, with D possibly matching TRBD1 (5 bases). CDR3 sequence reads: CAGRSGTSNTEAFF. The CDR3, as DNA: TGTGCCGGACGATCCGGGACTTCGAACACTGAAGCTTTCTTT.